Below are 7 T cell receptor beta chains sequenced from a single sample in a study of CD8 T cells in Susac syndrome. With random hexamers, roughly 0.5 to 1 ug RNA was reverse transcribed. TCRdb re-derived calls from the immunoSEQ multiplex PCR reads in MiXCR, one entry per CDR3 protein. The repertoire has 150,000 or so distinct CDR3 sequences, approximately 95% of them found once; the top ten carry 0.13% to 0.15%. The sequenced sample was CD4+ T cells from PBMCs. The receptors stem from a human donor with Susac syndrome.

V usage is TRBV28 and J usage is TRBJ1-2; D remains unclear. This CDR3 is built from 13 residues. The V end lost 7 bases, the J end lost 3 bases, and 12 bases lay between the germline ends. From germline, CDR1 is MDHEN and CDR2 SYDVKM. The CDR3 DNA reads as TGTGCCAGCACCGTCGGGAGGGACTATGGCTACACCTTC. This gives the protein CASTVGRDYGYTF.

The chain uses TRBV29-1 and TRBJ2-7; 11 positions match TRBD1. Germline CDR1 and CDR2: SQVTM and ANQGSEA. The CDR3 covers 14 residues. The V and J ends lost 6 bases and 3 bases, in that order; junction bases with no gene match: 7. The chain's CDR3 is CSVSGTGGYYEQYF. The DNA for the CDR3 is TGCAGCGTGTCCGGGACAGGGGGATACTACGAGCAGTACTTC.

This clonotype was found once. This rearrangement joins TRBV9 to TRBJ2-2; 13 positions agree with TRBD2. The CDR3 has 16 amino acids. Germline-derived CDR1 and CDR2 are SGDLS and YYNGEE. Trimming cost V 4 bases and J 4 bases; bases outside gene matches: 4. The CDR3 DNA follows: TGTGCCAGCAGCCCAGGACTAGCGGGGGTCACCGGGGAGCTGTTTTTT. Protein product: CASSPGLAGVTGELFF.

The chain uses TRBV20-1 and TRBJ2-7; possibly TRBD1 for D (6 bases). The germline V gene has CDR1 DFQATT and CDR2 SNEGSKA (reference sequence). V lost 6 bases and J lost 3, with 9 bases in between. The CDR3 covers 11 residues. CDR3 DNA: TGCAGTGCCCTACAGGGCTACGAGCAGTACTTC. It encodes CSALQGYEQYF.

This sequence joins TRBV11-2 and TRBJ2-5, with D unresolved. This CDR3 has 15 residues. Trimming took 5 bases from V and 5 from J, leaving 18 bases between them. Per the germline V gene, CDR1 is SGHAT and CDR2 is FQNNGV. The CDR3: CASSRSTGLGETQYF. The DNA for the CDR3 is TGTGCCAGCAGCCGATCGACCGGCCTGGGGGAGACCCAGTACTTC.

The J gene is TRBJ1-2, the V gene TRBV9; 7 bases fit TRBD1. Trimming cost V 4 bases and J 2 bases; bases outside gene matches: 5. The CDR3 is made up of 14 amino acids. Germline V gene sequence: CDR1 SGDLS, CDR2 YYNGEE. The CDR3: CASSPGTENYGYTF. The CDR3 nucleotides are TGTGCCAGCAGCCCAGGGACAGAAAACTATGGCTACACCTTC.

The V and J genes are TRBV27 and TRBJ2-1; weak D call: TRBD2 (5 bases). In germline, CDR1 is MNHEY, CDR2 SMNVEV (reference sequence). Trimming cost V 5 bases and J 1 base, with 9 bases left between them. There are 14 residues in the CDR3. The CDR3 coding sequence is TGTGCCAGCAGTCTCCGGGGTTCCTACAATGAGCAGTTCTTC. Its protein is CASSLRGSYNEQFF.